This TCR beta chain was found in a study of human T cells and chemical hapten exposure. General observations from the study: In comparison with controls, expanded TCRs gave rise to a significantly larger number of large CDR3 similarity clusters. TCRs exceeding a frequency of 1 in 1000 stayed unchanged under DPC sensitization.

Within the library, unique molecular identifiers were attached to each individual cDNA molecule. One entry per CDR3 protein, called by TCRdb with MiXCR from the RACE reads. The data hold about 360,000 distinct CDR3 sequences, with around 4.8% observed a single time. There are 15 residues in the CDR3. Trimming removed 4 bases at V and 5 bases at J, with 17 bases between. Germline values: CDR1 SGHAT, CDR2 FQNNGV. This clonotype has at least ten counts. Its target is not known. The time point was: patch test 1, 2 weeks after DPC sensitization. Documented treatment: therapeutic diphenylcyclopropenone sensitization with weekly scalp DPC. Donation of samples came from alopecia patients who were 18 to 70 years old and suitable for DPC.

This sample comprised whole blood, obtained in connection with sensitization to the hapten diphenylcyclopropenone (DPC). The source is a woman aged 45-65 years with alopecia areata. Some clones in this sample may be carry-over from other donors' samples. V is TRBV11-2 and J is TRBJ2-5; D assignment may be TRBD1 or TRBD2 (5 bases each). As DNA, the CDR3 is TGTGCCAGCAGCTGGGGACCCCGGGGAGAGGAGACCCAGTACTTC. This gives the protein CASSWGPRGEETQYF.